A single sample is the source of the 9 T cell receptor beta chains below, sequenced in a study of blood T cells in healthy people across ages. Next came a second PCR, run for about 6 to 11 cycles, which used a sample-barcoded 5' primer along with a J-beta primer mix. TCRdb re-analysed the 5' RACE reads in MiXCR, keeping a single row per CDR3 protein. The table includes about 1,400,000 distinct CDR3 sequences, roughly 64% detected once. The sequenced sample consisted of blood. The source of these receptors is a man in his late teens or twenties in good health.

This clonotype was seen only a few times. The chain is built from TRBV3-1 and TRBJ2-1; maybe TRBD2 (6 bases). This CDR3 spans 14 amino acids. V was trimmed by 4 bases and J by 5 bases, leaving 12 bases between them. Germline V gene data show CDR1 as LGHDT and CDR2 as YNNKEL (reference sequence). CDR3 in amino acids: CASSPSRRDNEQFF. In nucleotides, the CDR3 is TGTGCCAGCAGCCCGAGCCGGAGGGACAATGAGCAGTTCTTC.

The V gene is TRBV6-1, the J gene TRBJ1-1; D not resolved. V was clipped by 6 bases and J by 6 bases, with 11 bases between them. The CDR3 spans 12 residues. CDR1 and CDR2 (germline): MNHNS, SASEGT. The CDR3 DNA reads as TGTGCCAGCAGGGACTTTAGCGCTGAAGCTTTCTTT. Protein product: CASRDFSAEAFF.

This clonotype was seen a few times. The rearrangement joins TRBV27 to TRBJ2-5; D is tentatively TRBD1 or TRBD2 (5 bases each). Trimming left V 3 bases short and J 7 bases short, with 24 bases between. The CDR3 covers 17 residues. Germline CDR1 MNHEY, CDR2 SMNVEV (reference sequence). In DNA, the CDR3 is TGTGCCAGCAGTTTGGGGGAGAACCGGGTCTCCGAAGGGACCCAGTACTTC. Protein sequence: CASSLGENRVSEGTQYF.

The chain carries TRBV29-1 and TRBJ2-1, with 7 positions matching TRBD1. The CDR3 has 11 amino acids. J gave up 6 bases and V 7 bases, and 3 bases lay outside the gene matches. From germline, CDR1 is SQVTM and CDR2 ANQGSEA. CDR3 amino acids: CSDRQGNEQFF. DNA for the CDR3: TGCAGCGACAGACAGGGCAATGAGCAGTTCTTC.

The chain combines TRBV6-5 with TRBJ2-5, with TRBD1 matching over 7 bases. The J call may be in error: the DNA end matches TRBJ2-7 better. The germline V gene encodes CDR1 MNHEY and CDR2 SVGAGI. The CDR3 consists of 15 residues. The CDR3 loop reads CASRSIGGSGDEQYF. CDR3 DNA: TGTGCCAGCAGGAGCATAGGGGGCAGTGGGGACGAGCAGTACTTC.

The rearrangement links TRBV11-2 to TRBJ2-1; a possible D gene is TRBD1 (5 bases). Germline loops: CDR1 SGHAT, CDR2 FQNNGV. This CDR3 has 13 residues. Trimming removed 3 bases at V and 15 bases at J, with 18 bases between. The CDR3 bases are TGTGCCAGCAGCTTTATCCTCGTGTCAGGGCGGTTCTTC. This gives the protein CASSFILVSGRFF. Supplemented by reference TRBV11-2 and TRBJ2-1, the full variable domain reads EAGVAQSPRYKIIEKRQSVAFWCNPISGHATLYWYQQILGQGPKLLIQFQNNGVVDDSQLPKDRFSAERLKGVDSTLKIQPAKLEDSAVYLCASSFILVSGRFFGPGTRLTVL.

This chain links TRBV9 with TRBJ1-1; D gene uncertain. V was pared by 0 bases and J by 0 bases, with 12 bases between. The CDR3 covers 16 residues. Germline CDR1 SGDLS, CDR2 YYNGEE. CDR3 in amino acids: CASSVGYQLMNTEAFF. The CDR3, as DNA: TGTGCCAGCAGCGTAGGATACCAGCTCATGAACACTGAAGCTTTCTTT.

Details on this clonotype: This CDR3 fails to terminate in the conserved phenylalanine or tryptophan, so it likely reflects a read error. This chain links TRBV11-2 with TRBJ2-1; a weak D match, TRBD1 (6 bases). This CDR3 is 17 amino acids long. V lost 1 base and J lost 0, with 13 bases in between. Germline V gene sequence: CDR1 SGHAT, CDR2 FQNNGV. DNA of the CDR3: TGTGCCAGCAGCTTAGGGACAGCGTCCGCCTCCTACAATGAGCAGTTCGTC. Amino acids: CASSLGTASASYNEQFV.

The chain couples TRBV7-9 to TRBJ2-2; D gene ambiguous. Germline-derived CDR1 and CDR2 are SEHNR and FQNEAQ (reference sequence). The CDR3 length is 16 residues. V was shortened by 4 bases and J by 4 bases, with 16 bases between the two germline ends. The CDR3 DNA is TGTGCCAGCAGCTCGGTCGGAGAAGGCAGCACCGGGGAGCTGTTTTTT. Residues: CASSSVGEGSTGELFF. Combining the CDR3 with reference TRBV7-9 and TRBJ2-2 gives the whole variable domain DTGVSQNPRHKITKRGQNVTFRCDPISEHNRLYWYRQTLGQGPEFLTYFQNEAQLEKSRLLSDRFSAERPKGSFSTLEIQRTEQGDSAMYLCASSSVGEGSTGELFFGEGSRLTVL.